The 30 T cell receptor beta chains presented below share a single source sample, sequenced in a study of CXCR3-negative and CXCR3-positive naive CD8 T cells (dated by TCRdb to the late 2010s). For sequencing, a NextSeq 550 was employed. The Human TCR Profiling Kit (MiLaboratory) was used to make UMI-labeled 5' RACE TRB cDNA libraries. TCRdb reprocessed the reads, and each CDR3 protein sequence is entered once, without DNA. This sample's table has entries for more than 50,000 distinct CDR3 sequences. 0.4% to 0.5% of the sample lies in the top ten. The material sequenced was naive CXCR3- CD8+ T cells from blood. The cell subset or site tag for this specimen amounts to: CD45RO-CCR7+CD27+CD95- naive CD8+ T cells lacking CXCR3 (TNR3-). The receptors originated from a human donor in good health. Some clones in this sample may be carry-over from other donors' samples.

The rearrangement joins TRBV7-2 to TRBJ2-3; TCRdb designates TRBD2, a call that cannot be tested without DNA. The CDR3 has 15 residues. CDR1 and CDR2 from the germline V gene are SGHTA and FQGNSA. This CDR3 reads CASSLLRGGTDTQYF.

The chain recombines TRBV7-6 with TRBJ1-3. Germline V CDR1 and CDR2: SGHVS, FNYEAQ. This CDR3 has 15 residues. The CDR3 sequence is CASSPVPEGGNTIYF.

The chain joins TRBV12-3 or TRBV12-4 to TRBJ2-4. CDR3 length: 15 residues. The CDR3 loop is CASSPPTLAKNIQYF.

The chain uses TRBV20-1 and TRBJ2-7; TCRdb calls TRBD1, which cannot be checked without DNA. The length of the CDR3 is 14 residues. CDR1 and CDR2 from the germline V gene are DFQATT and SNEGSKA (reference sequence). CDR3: CSARGQGAMDEQYF.

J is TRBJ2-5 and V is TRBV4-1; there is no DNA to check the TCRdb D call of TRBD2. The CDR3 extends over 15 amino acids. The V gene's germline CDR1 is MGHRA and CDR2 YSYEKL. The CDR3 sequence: CASSQDDSGPRTQYF.

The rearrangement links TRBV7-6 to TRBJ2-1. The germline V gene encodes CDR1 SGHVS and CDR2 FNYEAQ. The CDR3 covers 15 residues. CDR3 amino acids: CASSSAGITYNEQFF.

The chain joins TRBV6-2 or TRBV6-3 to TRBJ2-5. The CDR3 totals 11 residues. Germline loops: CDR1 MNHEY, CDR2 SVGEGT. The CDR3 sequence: CASQRGGTQYF.

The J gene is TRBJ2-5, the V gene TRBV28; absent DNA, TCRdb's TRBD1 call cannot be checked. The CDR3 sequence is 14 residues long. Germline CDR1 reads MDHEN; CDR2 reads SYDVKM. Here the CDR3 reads CASRLLGGRETQYF.

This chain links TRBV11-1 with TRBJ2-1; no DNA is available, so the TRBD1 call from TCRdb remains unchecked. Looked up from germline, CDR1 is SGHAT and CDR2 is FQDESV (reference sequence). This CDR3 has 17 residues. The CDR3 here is CASSFGAWDSSYNEQFF.

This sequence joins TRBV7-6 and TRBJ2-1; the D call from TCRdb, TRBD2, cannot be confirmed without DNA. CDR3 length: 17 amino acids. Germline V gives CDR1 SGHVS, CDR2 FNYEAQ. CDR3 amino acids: CASSFSTGGTRINEQFF.

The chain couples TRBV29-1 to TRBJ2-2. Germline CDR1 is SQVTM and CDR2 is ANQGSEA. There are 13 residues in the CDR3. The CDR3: CSVEEGVTGELFF.

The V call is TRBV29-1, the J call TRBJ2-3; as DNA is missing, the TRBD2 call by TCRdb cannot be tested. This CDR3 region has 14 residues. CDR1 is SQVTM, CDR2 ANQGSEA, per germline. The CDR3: CSVEFNGREDTQYF.

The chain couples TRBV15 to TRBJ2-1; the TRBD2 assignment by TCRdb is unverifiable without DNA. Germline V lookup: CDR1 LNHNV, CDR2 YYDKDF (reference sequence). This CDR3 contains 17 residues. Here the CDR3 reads CATSTGRGIAGVYEQFF.

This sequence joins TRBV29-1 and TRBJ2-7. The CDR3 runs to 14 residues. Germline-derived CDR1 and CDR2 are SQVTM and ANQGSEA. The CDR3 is CSVGVAGLSYEQYF.

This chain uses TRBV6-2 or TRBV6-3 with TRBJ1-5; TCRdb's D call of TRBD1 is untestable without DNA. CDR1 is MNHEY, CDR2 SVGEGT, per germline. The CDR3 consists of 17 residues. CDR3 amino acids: CASSYSFLRDNYQPQHF.

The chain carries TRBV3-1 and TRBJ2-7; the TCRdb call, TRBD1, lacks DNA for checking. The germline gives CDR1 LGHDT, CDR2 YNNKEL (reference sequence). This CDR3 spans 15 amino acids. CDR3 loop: CASSQGGATTYEQYF.

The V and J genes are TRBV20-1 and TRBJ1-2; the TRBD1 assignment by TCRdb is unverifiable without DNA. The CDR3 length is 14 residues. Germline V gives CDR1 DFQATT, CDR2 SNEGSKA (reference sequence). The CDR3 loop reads CSASWDRDLYGYTF.

The CDR3 is CASSRQGGTEAFF. This chain connects TRBV25-1 to TRBJ1-1; no DNA is available, so the TRBD1 call from TCRdb remains unchecked. CDR3 length: 13 residues. Germline V gene sequence: CDR1 MGHDK, CDR2 SYGVNS.

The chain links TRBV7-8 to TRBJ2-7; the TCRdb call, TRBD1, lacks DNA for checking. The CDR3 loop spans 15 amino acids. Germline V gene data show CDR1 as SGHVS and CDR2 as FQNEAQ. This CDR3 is CASSATFTGFNEQYF.

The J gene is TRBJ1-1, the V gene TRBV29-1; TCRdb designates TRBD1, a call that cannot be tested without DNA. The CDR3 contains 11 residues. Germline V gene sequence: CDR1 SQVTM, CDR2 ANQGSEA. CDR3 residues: CSVSAAGAAFF. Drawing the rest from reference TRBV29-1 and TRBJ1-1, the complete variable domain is SAVISQKPSRDICQRGTSLTIQCQVDSQVTMMFWYRQQPGQSLTLIATANQGSEATYESGFVIDKFPISRPNLTFSTLTVSNMSPEDSSIYLCSVSAAGAAFFGQGTRLTVV.

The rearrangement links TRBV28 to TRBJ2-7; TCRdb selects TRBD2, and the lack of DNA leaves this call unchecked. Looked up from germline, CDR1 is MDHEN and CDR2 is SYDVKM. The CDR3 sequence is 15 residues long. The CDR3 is CASSLFSAVGYEQYF.

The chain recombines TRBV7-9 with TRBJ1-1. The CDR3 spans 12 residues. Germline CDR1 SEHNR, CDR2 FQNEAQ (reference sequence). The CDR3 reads CASSLGIAEAFF.

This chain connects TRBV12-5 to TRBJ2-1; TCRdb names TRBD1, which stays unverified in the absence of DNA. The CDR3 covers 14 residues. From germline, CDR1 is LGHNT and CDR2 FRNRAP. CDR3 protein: CASGSLGGYNEQFF.

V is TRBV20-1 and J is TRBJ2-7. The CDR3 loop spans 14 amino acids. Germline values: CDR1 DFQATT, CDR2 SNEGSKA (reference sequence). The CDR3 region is CSARDQASTYEQYF.

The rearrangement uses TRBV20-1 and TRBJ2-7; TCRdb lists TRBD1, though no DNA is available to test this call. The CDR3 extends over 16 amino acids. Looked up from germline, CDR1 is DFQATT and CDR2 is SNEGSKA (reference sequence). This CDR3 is CSADDFRDREFYEQYF.

The CDR3: CASSLGASEQYF. This chain links TRBV7-9 with TRBJ2-7. CDR3 length equals 12 residues. The V gene's germline CDR1 is SEHNR and CDR2 FQNEAQ (reference sequence). The full variable domain, rest sourced from reference TRBV7-9 and TRBJ2-7, is DTGVSQNPRHKITKRGQNVTFRCDPISEHNRLYWYRQTLGQGPEFLTYFQNEAQLEKSRLLSDRFSAERPKGSFSTLEIQRTEQGDSAMYLCASSLGASEQYFGPGTRLTVT.

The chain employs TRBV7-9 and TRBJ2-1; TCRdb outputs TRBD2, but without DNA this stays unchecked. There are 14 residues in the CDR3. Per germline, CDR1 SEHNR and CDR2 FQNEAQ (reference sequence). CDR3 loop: CASSSIAGGYEQFF.

CDR3 loop: CASSSNYGYTF. V gene TRBV25-1 combines with J gene TRBJ1-2. The germline CDR1 and CDR2 sequences are MGHDK and SYGVNS. There are 11 residues in the CDR3.

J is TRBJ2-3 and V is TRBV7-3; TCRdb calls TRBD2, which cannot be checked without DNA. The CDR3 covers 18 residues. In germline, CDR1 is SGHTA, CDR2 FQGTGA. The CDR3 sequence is CASSLGVRPSGGTDTQYF.

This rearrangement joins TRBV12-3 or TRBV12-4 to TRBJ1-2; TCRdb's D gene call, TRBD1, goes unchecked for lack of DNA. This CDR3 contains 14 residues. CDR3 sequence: CASSPDGGAYGYTF.